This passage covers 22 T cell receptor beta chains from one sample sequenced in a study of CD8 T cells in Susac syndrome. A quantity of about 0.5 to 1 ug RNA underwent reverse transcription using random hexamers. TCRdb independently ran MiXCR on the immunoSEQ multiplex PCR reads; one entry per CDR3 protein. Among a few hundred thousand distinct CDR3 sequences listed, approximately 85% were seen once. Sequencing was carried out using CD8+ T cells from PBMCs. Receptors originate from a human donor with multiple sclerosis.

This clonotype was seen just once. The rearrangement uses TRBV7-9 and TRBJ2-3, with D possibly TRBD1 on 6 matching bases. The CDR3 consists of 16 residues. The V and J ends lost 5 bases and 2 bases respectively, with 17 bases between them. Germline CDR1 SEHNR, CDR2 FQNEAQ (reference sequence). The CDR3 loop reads CASSRGTGIFTDTQYF. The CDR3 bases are TGTGCCAGCAGCCGCGGAACAGGGATATTCACAGATACGCAGTATTTT.

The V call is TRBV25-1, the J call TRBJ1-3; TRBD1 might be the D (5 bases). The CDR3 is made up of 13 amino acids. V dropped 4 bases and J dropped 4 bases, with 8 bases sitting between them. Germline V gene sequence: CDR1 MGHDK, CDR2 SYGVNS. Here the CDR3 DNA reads TGTGCCAGCAGTGCAGGGCACGGAAACACCATATATTTT. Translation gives CASSAGHGNTIYF.

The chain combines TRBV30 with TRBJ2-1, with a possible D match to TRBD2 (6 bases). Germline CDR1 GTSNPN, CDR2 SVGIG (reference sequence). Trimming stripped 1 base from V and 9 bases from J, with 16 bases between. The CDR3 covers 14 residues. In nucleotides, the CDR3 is TGTGCCTGGAGTGCCCAAGGGACTTCGGTTGAGCAGTTCTTC. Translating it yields CAWSAQGTSVEQFF.

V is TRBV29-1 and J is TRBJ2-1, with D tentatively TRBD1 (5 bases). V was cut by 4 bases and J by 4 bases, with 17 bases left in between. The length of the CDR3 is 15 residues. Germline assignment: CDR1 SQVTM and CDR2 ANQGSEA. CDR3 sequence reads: CSVGGRAGIYNEQFF. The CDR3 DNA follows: TGCAGCGTTGGGGGTAGGGCAGGGATATACAATGAGCAGTTCTTC.

The DNA of the CDR3 is TGTGCCATCGGACAGGAAGATTACAATGAGCAGTTCTTC. Its protein product is CAIGQEDYNEQFF. The chain links TRBV6-1 to TRBJ2-1, with 7 bases aligning to TRBD1. Looked up from germline, CDR1 is MNHNS and CDR2 is SASEGT. With 10 bases clipped from V and 4 bases from J, the junction kept 7 bases outside the gene matches. The CDR3 has 13 amino acids.

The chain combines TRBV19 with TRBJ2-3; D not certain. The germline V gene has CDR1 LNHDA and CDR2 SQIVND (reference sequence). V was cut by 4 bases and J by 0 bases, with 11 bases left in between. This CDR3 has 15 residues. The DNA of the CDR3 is TGTGCCAGTAGTAACGAGCAAAGGAGCACAGATACGCAGTATTTT. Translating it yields CASSNEQRSTDTQYF. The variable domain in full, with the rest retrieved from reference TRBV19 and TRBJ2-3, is DGGITQSPKYLFRKEGQNVTLSCEQNLNHDAMYWYRQDPGQGLRLIYYSQIVNDFQKGDIAEGYSVSREKKESFPLTVTSAQKNPTAFYLCASSNEQRSTDTQYFGPGTRLTVL.

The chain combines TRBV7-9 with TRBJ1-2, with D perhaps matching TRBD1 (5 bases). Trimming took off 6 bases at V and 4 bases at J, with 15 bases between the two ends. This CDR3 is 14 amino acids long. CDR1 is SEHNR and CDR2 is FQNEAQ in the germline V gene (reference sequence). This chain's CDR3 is CASSQAGTIYGYTF. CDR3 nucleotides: TGTGCCAGCAGTCAGGCCGGGACTATCTATGGCTACACCTTC. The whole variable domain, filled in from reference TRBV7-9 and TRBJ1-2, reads DTGVSQNPRHKITKRGQNVTFRCDPISEHNRLYWYRQTLGQGPEFLTYFQNEAQLEKSRLLSDRFSAERPKGSFSTLEIQRTEQGDSAMYLCASSQAGTIYGYTFGSGTRLTVV.

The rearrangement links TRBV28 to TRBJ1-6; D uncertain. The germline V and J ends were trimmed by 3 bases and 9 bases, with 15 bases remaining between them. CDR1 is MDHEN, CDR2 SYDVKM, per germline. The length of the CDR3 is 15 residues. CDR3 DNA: TGTGCCAGCAGTTTTCTGGTCATCCAAGGTTCACCCCTCCACTTT. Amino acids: CASSFLVIQGSPLHF.

DNA of the CDR3: TGCAGTGCTAGGCAGGTCATAAATAATTCACCCCTCCACTTT. It codes for CSARQVINNSPLHF. This chain connects TRBV20-1 to TRBJ1-6; no reliable D call. Germline-derived CDR1 and CDR2 are DFQATT and SNEGSKA (reference sequence). Between the trimmed V and J ends, which lost 3 bases and 5 bases, there was a span of 11 bases. CDR3 length: 14 residues.

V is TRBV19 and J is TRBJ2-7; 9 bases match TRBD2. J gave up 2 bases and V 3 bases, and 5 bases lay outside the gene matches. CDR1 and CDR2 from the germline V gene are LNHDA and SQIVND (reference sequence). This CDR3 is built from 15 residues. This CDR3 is CASSIQTSGAYEQYF. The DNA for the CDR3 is TGTGCCAGTAGTATCCAGACTAGCGGCGCCTACGAGCAGTACTTC.

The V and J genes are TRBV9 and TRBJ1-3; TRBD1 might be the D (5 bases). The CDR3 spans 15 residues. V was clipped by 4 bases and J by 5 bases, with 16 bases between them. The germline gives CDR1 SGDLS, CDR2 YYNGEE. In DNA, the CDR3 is TGTGCCAGCAGCTCCCCGCGGGACCTACGAAACACCATATATTTT. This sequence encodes CASSSPRDLRNTIYF.

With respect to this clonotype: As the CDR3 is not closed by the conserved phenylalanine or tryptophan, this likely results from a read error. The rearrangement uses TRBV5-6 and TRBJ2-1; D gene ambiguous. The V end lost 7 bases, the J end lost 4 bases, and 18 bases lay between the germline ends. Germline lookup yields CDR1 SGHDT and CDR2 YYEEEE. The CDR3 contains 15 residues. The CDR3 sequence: CASGSSPASYNEQFV. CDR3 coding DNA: TGTGCCAGCGGATCATCGCCAGCTTCGTACAATGAGCAGTTCGTC.

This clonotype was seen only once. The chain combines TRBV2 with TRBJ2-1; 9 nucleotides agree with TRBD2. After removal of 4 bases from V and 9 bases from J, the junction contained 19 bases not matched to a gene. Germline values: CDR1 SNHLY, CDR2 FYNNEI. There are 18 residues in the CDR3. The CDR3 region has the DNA TGTGCCAGCAGTGGGTTACCGGGACTAGCAGGTTGGGTGGGTGAGCAGTTCTTC. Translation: CASSGLPGLAGWVGEQFF.

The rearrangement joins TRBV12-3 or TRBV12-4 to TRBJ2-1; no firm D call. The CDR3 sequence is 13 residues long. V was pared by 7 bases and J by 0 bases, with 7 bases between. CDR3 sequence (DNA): TGTGCCAGCAAGGATAGCTCCTACAATGAGCAGTTCTTC. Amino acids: CASKDSSYNEQFF.

CDR3: CASENDITDTQYF. The CDR3 DNA reads as TGTGCCAGCGAGAACGACATCACAGATACGCAGTATTTT. The chain has TRBV28 and TRBJ2-3; no firm D call. From germline, CDR1 is MDHEN and CDR2 SYDVKM. This CDR3 is 13 amino acids long. Trimming took off 8 bases at V and 2 bases at J, with 11 bases between the two ends. The whole variable domain, filled in from reference TRBV28 and TRBJ2-3, reads DVKVTQSSRYLVKRTGEKVFLECVQDMDHENMFWYRQDPGLGLRLIYFSYDVKMKEKGDIPEGYSVSREKKERFSLILESASTNQTSMYLCASENDITDTQYFGPGTRLTVL.

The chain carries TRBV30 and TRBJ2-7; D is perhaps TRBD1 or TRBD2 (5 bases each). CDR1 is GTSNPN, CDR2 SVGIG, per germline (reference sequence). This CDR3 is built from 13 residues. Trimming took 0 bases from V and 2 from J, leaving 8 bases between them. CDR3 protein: CAWSVVGAYEQYF. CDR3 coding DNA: TGTGCCTGGAGTGTAGTGGGGGCCTACGAGCAGTACTTC.

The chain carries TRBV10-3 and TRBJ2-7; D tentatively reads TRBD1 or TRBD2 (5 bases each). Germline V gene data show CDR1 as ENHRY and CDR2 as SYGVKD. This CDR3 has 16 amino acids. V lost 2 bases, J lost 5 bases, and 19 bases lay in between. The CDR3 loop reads CAISEVRSNRRHEQYF. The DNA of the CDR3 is TGTGCCATCAGTGAGGTAAGATCGAACAGGAGGCACGAGCAGTACTTC.

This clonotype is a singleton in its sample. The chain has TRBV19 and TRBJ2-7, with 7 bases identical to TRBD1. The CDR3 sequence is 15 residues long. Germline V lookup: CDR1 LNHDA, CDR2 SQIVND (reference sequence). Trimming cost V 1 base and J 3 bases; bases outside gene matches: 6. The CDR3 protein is CASSIGPGQLYEQYF. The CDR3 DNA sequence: TGTGCCAGTAGTATAGGGCCGGGACAGCTCTACGAGCAGTACTTC.

CDR3 protein: CATSRAGYYTEAFF. The CDR3 DNA reads TGTGCCACCAGCAGAGCAGGATATTACACTGAAGCTTTCTTT. The chain carries TRBV15 and TRBJ1-1, with D hard to call. Germline-derived CDR1 and CDR2 are LNHNV and YYDKDF (reference sequence). This CDR3 has 14 residues. The V and J ends lost 1 base and 3 bases respectively, with 9 bases between them.

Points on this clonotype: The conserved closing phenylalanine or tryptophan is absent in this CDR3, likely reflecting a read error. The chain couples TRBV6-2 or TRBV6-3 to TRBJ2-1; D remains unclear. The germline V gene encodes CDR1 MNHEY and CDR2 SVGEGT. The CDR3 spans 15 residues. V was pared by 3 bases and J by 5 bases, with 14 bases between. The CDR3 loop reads CASSYLNYLNNEQFL. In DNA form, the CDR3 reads TGTGCCAGCAGTTATCTGAACTATCTCAACAATGAGCAGTTCCTC.

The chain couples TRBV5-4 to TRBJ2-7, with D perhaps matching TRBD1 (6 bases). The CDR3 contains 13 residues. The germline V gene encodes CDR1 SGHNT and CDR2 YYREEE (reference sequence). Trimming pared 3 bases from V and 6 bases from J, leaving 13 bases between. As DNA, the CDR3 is TGTGCCAGCAGCTCCGGGACAATGCTCGAGCAGTACTTC. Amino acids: CASSSGTMLEQYF.

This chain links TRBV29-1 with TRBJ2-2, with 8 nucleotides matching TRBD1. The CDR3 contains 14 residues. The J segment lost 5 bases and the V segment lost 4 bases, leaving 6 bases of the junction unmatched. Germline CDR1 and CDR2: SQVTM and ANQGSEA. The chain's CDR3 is CSVVGRGLTGELFF. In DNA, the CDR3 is TGCAGCGTTGTAGGCAGGGGGCTAACCGGGGAGCTGTTTTTT.